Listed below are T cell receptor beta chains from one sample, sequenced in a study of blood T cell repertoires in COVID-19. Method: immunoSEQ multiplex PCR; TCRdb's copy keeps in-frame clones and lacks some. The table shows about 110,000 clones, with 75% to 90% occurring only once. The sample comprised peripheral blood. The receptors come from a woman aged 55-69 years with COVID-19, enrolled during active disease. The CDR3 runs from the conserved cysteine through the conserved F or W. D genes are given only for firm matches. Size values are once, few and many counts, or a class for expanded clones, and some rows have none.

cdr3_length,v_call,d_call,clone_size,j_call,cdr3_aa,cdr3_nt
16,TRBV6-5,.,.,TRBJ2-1,CASSSLARGSYNEQFF,TGTGCCAGCAGTTCACTAGCCCGGGGATCCTACAATGAGCAGTTCTTC
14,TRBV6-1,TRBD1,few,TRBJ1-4,CASSEGQGNEKLFF,TGTGCCAGCAGTGAGGGACAGGGTAATGAAAAACTGTTTTTT
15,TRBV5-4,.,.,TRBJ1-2,CASSKELQGRGGYTF,TGTGCCAGCAGCAAGGAATTACAGGGTAGGGGTGGCTACACCTTC
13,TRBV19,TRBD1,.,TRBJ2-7,CASGWTGAYEQYF,TGTGCCAGTGGGTGGACAGGGGCCTACGAGCAGTACTTC
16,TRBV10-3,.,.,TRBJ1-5,CATLYRLTDSNQPQHF,TGTGCCACTTTATACCGCCTGACAGATAGCAATCAGCCCCAGCATTTT
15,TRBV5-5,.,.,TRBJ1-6,CASSLNPSRGSPLHF,TGTGCCAGCAGCTTGAACCCCTCAAGGGGTTCACCCCTCCACTTT
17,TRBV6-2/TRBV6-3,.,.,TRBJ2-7,CASSYSISRTQPYEQYF,TGTGCCAGCAGTTACTCGATCTCCCGGACTCAACCCTACGAGCAGTACTTC
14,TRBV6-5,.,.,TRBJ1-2,CASRRTAGSYGYTF,TGTGCCAGCAGACGGACAGCAGGAAGCTATGGCTACACCTTC
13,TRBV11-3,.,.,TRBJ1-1,CASSLFQNTEAFF,TGTGCCAGCAGCTTATTTCAGAACACTGAAGCTTTCTTT
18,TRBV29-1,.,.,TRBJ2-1,CSVVGMWVSGRLRNEQFF,TGCAGCGTTGTCGGGATGTGGGTTAGCGGTCGGCTTCGGAATGAGCAGTTCTTC
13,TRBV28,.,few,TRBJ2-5,CASSLVQTETQYF,TGTGCCAGCAGTTTAGTACAGACAGAGACCCAGTACTTC
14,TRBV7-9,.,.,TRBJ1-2,CASSLLGGDDGYTF,TGTGCCAGCAGCTTGTTGGGAGGGGATGATGGCTACACCTTC
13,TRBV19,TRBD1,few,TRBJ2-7,CATRKTGNYEQYF,TGTGCCACCCGAAAGACAGGGAACTACGAGCAGTACTTC
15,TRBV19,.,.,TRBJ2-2,CASTSRGSNTGELFF,TGTGCCAGTACGTCCCGGGGATCTAACACCGGGGAGCTGTTTTTT
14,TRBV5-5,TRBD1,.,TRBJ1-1,CASSLGQGWTEAFF,TGTGCCAGCAGCCTAGGACAGGGTTGGACTGAAGCTTTCTTT
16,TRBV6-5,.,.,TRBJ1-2,CASSYGGGFGNYGYTF,TGTGCCAGCAGTTATGGCGGGGGCTTTGGTAACTATGGCTACACCTTC
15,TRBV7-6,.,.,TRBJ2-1,CASSPGVSVIDEQFF,TGTGCCAGCAGCCCAGGGGTCTCGGTGATCGATGAGCAGTTCTTC